This entry lists 26 T cell receptor beta chains sequenced from one sample in a study of graft-versus-host responses after intestinal transplantation (dated by TCRdb to 2020 to 2022). The protocol used for the library was the immunoSEQ multiplex PCR assay. Sourced from immuneACCESS, this table was stored by TCRdb with only in-frame sequences that have V and J called. A share of the clones is absent; for the studies checked, an unresolved V gene accounts for under half, and the remainder has no known explanation. The sample table contains 45,000 or so clones; only one count was recorded for roughly 91% of them. Clones ranked in the top ten supply 3.5% to 5% of the sample. Here the sequenced sample was PBMCs, taken 524 days after transplant. The receptors derive from a human patient who received an intestinal transplant, so some T cells may come from the graft donor.

This clone was detected only once. The rearrangement uses TRBV5-1 and TRBJ1-2; 8 bases line up with TRBD1. This CDR3 is built from 12 residues. V lost 3 bases to trimming and J lost 7 bases; unmatched junction nucleotides: 2. Germline CDR1 is SGHRS and CDR2 is YFSETQ. The CDR3, as DNA: TGCGCCAGCAGCTGGACAGGGTTTGGCTACACCTTC. This translates into CASSWTGFGYTF.

This sequence joins TRBV11-1 and TRBJ2-2, with D uncertain. Per the germline V gene, CDR1 is SGHAT and CDR2 is FQDESV (reference sequence). Trimming took 1 base from V and 3 from J, leaving 6 bases between them. This CDR3 is built from 14 residues. The CDR3 DNA is TGTGCCAGCAGCTTAGATGGCTACACCGGGGAGCTGTTTTTT. It yields the protein CASSLDGYTGELFF.

This clone was seen only once. The rearrangement links TRBV2 to TRBJ2-7; 12 bases fit TRBD2. This CDR3 spans 14 amino acids. After removal of 7 bases from V and 6 bases from J, the junction contained 7 bases not matched to a gene. The V gene's germline CDR1 is SNHLY and CDR2 FYNNEI. This CDR3 reads CASNLTSGSFEQYF. CDR3 nucleotide sequence: TGTGCCAGCAACCTGACTAGCGGGAGTTTCGAGCAGTACTTC.

This clone appeared a few times. Other DNA sequences in the sample encode the same CDR3. The chain has TRBV30 and TRBJ1-1; 9 nucleotides match TRBD1. CDR3 length equals 13 residues. In germline, CDR1 is GTSNPN, CDR2 SVGIG (reference sequence). The junction had 1 base not matched to a gene; V was cut back by 3 bases and J by 2 bases. CDR3 protein: CAWRTGGNTEAFF. CDR3 bases: TGTGCCTGGAGAACAGGGGGCAACACTGAAGCTTTCTTT.

This rearrangement joins TRBV4-1 to TRBJ2-6, with D unclear. V dropped 0 bases and J dropped 3 bases, with 15 bases sitting between them. CDR1 MGHRA and CDR2 YSYEKL come from the germline V gene. This CDR3 comprises 18 residues. The CDR3 spells CASSQEGPGVVGANVLTF. CDR3 coding DNA: TGCGCCAGCAGCCAAGAAGGGCCAGGTGTGGTTGGGGCCAACGTCCTGACTTTC.

This clone came up a few times. J is TRBJ2-7 and V is TRBV7-9, with TRBD2 as a possible D gene (6 bases). The CDR3 is 13 residues long. Germline loops: CDR1 SEHNR, CDR2 FQNEAQ (reference sequence). V gave up 8 bases and J gave up 2 bases, with 13 bases separating them. CDR3 protein: CASSSGTPYEQYF. CDR3 DNA: TGTGCCAGCTCCTCCGGGACTCCCTACGAGCAGTACTTC. The full variable domain, with the rest looked up from reference TRBV7-9 and TRBJ2-7, is DTGVSQNPRHKITKRGQNVTFRCDPISEHNRLYWYRQTLGQGPEFLTYFQNEAQLEKSRLLSDRFSAERPKGSFSTLEIQRTEQGDSAMYLCASSSGTPYEQYFGPGTRLTVT.

The J gene is TRBJ1-1, the V gene TRBV6-5; D remains ambiguous. This CDR3 contains 11 residues. Trimming left V 6 bases short and J 1 base short, with 3 bases between. Germline-derived CDR1 and CDR2 are MNHEY and SVGAGI. CDR3 DNA sequence: TGTGCCAGCAGGGAGAACACTGAAGCTTTCTTT. Translated: CASRENTEAFF.

CDR3 DNA sequence: TGTGCCATCAGTGACAATGACTATGGCTACACCTTC. Residues: CAISDNDYGYTF. The chain uses TRBV10-3 and TRBJ1-2, with no clear D. Germline V gene lookup returns CDR1 ENHRY and CDR2 SYGVKD. V was shortened by 3 bases and J by 3 bases, with 5 bases between the two germline ends. CDR3 length: 12 residues.

The rearrangement uses TRBV11-1 and TRBJ1-3; D perhaps matches TRBD1 (5 bases). This CDR3 is 15 amino acids long. V was cut by 5 bases and J by 0 bases, with 11 bases left in between. Germline CDR1 and CDR2: SGHAT and FQDESV (reference sequence). This chain's CDR3 is CASSARQSSGNTIYF. CDR3 nucleotides: TGTGCCAGCAGCGCGCGACAGAGCTCTGGAAACACCATATATTTT.

The rearrangement uses TRBV11-2 and TRBJ2-2; 9 positions match TRBD1. The CDR3 runs 15 residues. J was trimmed by 5 bases and V by 4 bases; bases with no gene match: 5. Germline lookup yields CDR1 SGHAT and CDR2 FQNNGV. DNA of the CDR3: TGTGCCAGCAGCTCCATACAGGGGGCGACCGGGGAGCTGTTTTTT. It codes for CASSSIQGATGELFF.

The rearrangement uses TRBV28 and TRBJ2-2; 7 nucleotides align to TRBD1. CDR3 size: 17 residues. V shed 6 bases and J 3 bases; nucleotides not matched to a gene: 13. Germline V gives CDR1 MDHEN, CDR2 SYDVKM. The CDR3 DNA sequence: TGTGCCAGCAGCCCCACTACAGGGGCGGCGGACACCGGGGAGCTGTTTTTT. This translates into CASSPTTGAADTGELFF.

The chain links TRBV30 to TRBJ1-1, with D hard to call. CDR3 length equals 13 residues. Germline lookup yields CDR1 GTSNPN and CDR2 SVGIG (reference sequence). V lost 3 bases and J 0 bases, leaving 8 bases between the germline ends. The CDR3 loop reads CAWRQSMNTEAFF. CDR3 nucleotides: TGTGCCTGGAGACAGAGCATGAACACTGAAGCTTTCTTT. Complete variable domain (other parts from reference TRBV30 and TRBJ1-1): SQTIHQWPATLVQPVGSPLSLECTVEGTSNPNLYWYRQAAGRGLQLLFYSVGIGQISSEVPQNLSASRPQDRQFILSSKKLLLSDSGFYLCAWRQSMNTEAFFGQGTRLTVV.

The gene calls are TRBV19 and TRBJ2-4; the D is unclear. CDR1 is LNHDA and CDR2 is SQIVND in the germline V gene (reference sequence). The CDR3 contains 12 residues. V dropped 6 bases and J dropped 9 bases, with 12 bases sitting between them. CDR3 residues: CASRDRKGIQYF. Written as DNA, the CDR3 is TGTGCCAGTAGGGACCGTAAGGGCATTCAGTACTTC.

This clone came up a few times. J is TRBJ2-3 and V is TRBV13, with TRBD1 matching 10 bases. CDR3 length: 16 amino acids. The V and J ends lost 0 bases and 3 bases, in that order; junction bases with no gene match: 3. Per germline, CDR1 PRHDT and CDR2 FYEKMQ (reference sequence). The CDR3 region is CASSLGGTGETDTQYF. The CDR3 region has the DNA TGTGCCAGCAGCTTAGGAGGGACAGGGGAAACAGATACGCAGTATTTT.

V and J are TRBV9 and TRBJ1-1, with D possibly being TRBD1 (6 bases). CDR1 SGDLS and CDR2 YYNGEE come from the germline V gene. The germline V and J ends were trimmed by 0 bases and 4 bases, with 10 bases remaining between them. The CDR3 consists of 14 residues. The CDR3 bases are TGTGCCAGCAGCGTAGGGGGGGCTGGCACTGAAGCTTTCTTT. Amino acids: CASSVGGAGTEAFF.

This chain uses TRBV5-4 with TRBJ2-5; 10 bases line up with TRBD2. This CDR3 contains 15 residues. Germline CDR1 and CDR2: SGHNT and YYREEE (reference sequence). V was clipped by 0 bases and J by 5 bases; unmatched bases: 4. For the CDR3, the DNA is TGTGCCAGCAGCTTGGAGCGGGAGGGCAAGGAGACCCAGTACTTC. Translated: CASSLEREGKETQYF.

The rearrangement joins TRBV6-5 to TRBJ1-1; D is ambiguous. Germline V gene lookup returns CDR1 MNHEY and CDR2 SVGAGI. Deletions cut 7 bases from V and 1 base from J, with 4 bases between. This CDR3 has 11 residues. The CDR3 DNA reads as TGTGCCAGCAACTCGAACACTGAAGCTTTCTTT. This sequence encodes CASNSNTEAFF.

V gene TRBV7-3 combines with J gene TRBJ2-3; no clear D gene. This CDR3 is 12 amino acids long. Trimming cost V 5 bases and J 9 bases, with 12 bases left between them. Looked up from germline, CDR1 is SGHTA and CDR2 is FQGTGA. CDR3 DNA sequence: TGTGCCAGCAGCCGACCAGCTGGAACGCAGTATTTT. Protein sequence: CASSRPAGTQYF.

V gene TRBV19 combines with J gene TRBJ2-7; TRBD1 agrees at 8 bases. Germline assignment: CDR1 LNHDA and CDR2 SQIVND (reference sequence). Germline trimming cut 9 bases from V and 2 bases from J; bases unmatched to any gene: 12. CDR3 length: 15 amino acids. Written as DNA, the CDR3 is TGTGCCAGCAATATGCCGGGACAGGCGCCCTACGAGCAGTACTTC. It encodes CASNMPGQAPYEQYF.

This clone was picked up one time. This rearrangement joins TRBV5-4 to TRBJ1-6, with D perhaps TRBD1 (6 bases). The length of the CDR3 is 15 residues. Germline V gene lookup returns CDR1 SGHNT and CDR2 YYREEE (reference sequence). The V end was cut by 0 bases, the J end by 7 bases, with 11 bases between. In nucleotides, the CDR3 is TGTGCCAGCAGCTTGGTCGGACAGAGGAATTCACCCCTCCACTTT. This gives the protein CASSLVGQRNSPLHF.

This clone was found a few times. The chain combines TRBV7-8 with TRBJ2-7, with 11 bases that match TRBD2. Germline CDR1 reads SGHVS; CDR2 reads FQNEAQ. The CDR3 totals 18 residues. V was clipped by 2 bases and J by 5 bases; unmatched bases: 14. In DNA form, the CDR3 reads TGTGCCAGCAGCTTAAGCCCGGGACTAGCGGTAATTAGAGACGAGCAGTACTTC. Protein sequence: CASSLSPGLAVIRDEQYF. Complete variable domain (other parts from reference TRBV7-8 and TRBJ2-7): GAGVSQSPRYKVAKRGQDVALRCDPISGHVSLFWYQQALGQGPEFLTYFQNEAQLDKSGLPSDRFFAERPEGSVSTLKIQRTQQEDSAVYLCASSLSPGLAVIRDEQYFGPGTRLTVT.

The sample holds one count of this clone. V gene TRBV9 combines with J gene TRBJ2-2; the D gene is possibly TRBD1 (6 bases). This CDR3 is built from 21 residues. V lost 0 bases, J lost 0 bases, and 24 bases lay in between. Per germline, CDR1 SGDLS and CDR2 YYNGEE. DNA for the CDR3: TGTGCCAGCAGCGTAGAGACCCCCTCCGGGACAACGTACGCGAACACCGGGGAGCTGTTTTTT. This translates into CASSVETPSGTTYANTGELFF. Full variable domain (outside the CDR3, taken from reference TRBV9 and TRBJ2-2): DSGVTQTPKHLITATGQRVTLRCSPRSGDLSVYWYQQSLDQGLQFLIQYYNGEERAKGNILERFSAQQFPDLHSELNLSSLELGDSALYFCASSVETPSGTTYANTGELFFGEGSRLTVL.

The chain uses TRBV7-1 and TRBJ2-1; TRBD2 matches at 9 bases. TRBV7-1 is an ORF, and what it does is uncertain. The CDR3 sequence is 15 residues long. J gave up 4 bases and V 4 bases, and 5 bases lay outside the gene matches. The CDR3 nucleotides are TGTGCCAGCAGCTTTAGCGGGAGCTCGTACAATGAGCAGTTCTTC. It encodes CASSFSGSSYNEQFF.

This rearrangement joins TRBV19 to TRBJ1-1; TRBD1 matches 7 bases. The CDR3 extends over 14 amino acids. The germline V gene has CDR1 LNHDA and CDR2 SQIVND (reference sequence). The V segment lost 1 base and the J segment 1 base; nucleotides outside the gene matches: 0. The CDR3 loop reads CASSIAGGNTEAFF. For the CDR3, the DNA is TGTGCCAGTAGTATAGCAGGGGGGAACACTGAAGCTTTCTTT.

V is TRBV5-1 and J is TRBJ2-1, with 10 bases fitting TRBD2. Germline CDR1 and CDR2: SGHRS and YFSETQ. J lost 1 base, V lost 5 bases, and 3 bases had no gene match. There are 15 residues in the CDR3. In nucleotides, the CDR3 is TGCGCCAGCAGACCGACTAGCGGGTCCTACAATGAGCAGTTCTTC. Amino acids: CASRPTSGSYNEQFF.

V is TRBV6-5 and J is TRBJ2-4; D may match TRBD1 or TRBD2 (5 bases each). Trimming pared 5 bases from V and 0 bases from J, leaving 8 bases between. CDR3 length: 14 residues. Per the germline V gene, CDR1 is MNHEY and CDR2 is SVGAGI. The CDR3 spells CASSEGTAKNIQYF. The CDR3 DNA sequence: TGTGCCAGCAGTGAAGGGACAGCCAAAAACATTCAGTACTTC.